This T cell receptor (beta chain) was sequenced during a study of T cell responses to AZD1222 COVID-19 vaccine. In regard to this clone: As yet, its antigen is unknown.

Germline V gene sequence: CDR1 SGHVS, CDR2 FQNEAQ. The CDR3 is 14 amino acids. V was shortened by 1 base and J by 4 bases, with 7 bases between the two germline ends. Points from the study as a whole: Dominant at 160-218 and 743-854, vaccine-associated CD4 TCRs also spanned spike. Possibly, clonal diversity was underestimated; donors were largely white British and included more females.

The data were produced by immunoSEQ multiplex PCR, yet TCRdb's version contains in-frame clones alone and is incomplete. The data hold tens of thousands of clones, with around 91% observed a single time. The TCR sequence derives from an adult who received the AZD1222 COVID-19 vaccine. The sample in question was peripheral blood, obtained 28 days after the second AZD1222 dose. The chain has TRBV7-8 and TRBJ1-4; tentative D call: TRBD1 (6 bases). The CDR3 sequence is CASSLGRGNEKLFF. CDR3 nucleotides: TGTGCCAGCAGCTTAGGCAGGGGTAATGAAAAACTGTTTTTT.